Below, 18 T cell receptor beta chains from the same sample are listed, as sequenced in a study of blood T cell repertoires in COVID-19. Sequenced by immunoSEQ multiplex PCR; TCRdb stores in-frame clones only, minus some. The data show around 300,000 clones, more than 70% seen once. The sequenced sample was peripheral blood. The receptors derive from a man under 40 with active or convalescent COVID-19.

In this sample, this clone turned up once. The chain couples TRBV7-8 to TRBJ2-3; the match to TRBD2 covers 10 bases. CDR3 length equals 16 residues. Germline lookup yields CDR1 SGHVS and CDR2 FQNEAQ. V dropped 4 bases and J dropped 5; count of bases not matched to a gene: 9. CDR3 coding DNA: TGTGCCAGCAGCTCAGCCGGGACTAGCGTGAAAGATACGCAGTATTTT. Protein product: CASSSAGTSVKDTQYF. The full variable domain, in which reference TRBV7-8 and TRBJ2-3 provide the parts outside the CDR3, is GAGVSQSPRYKVAKRGQDVALRCDPISGHVSLFWYQQALGQGPEFLTYFQNEAQLDKSGLPSDRFFAERPEGSVSTLKIQRTQQEDSAVYLCASSSAGTSVKDTQYFGPGTRLTVL.

This chain links TRBV3-1 (or the pseudogene TRBV3-2) with TRBJ1-2, with no clear D. V lost 8 bases and J 7 bases, leaving 14 bases between the germline ends. The germline gives CDR1 LGHDT, CDR2 YNNKEL (reference sequence). The CDR3 has 12 amino acids. The CDR3 is CASHGVGGGYTF. The CDR3 DNA reads as TGTGCCAGCCACGGGGTAGGAGGTGGCTACACCTTC.

This clone was observed once. The chain has TRBV2 and TRBJ1-1, with TRBD1 as a possible D gene (5 bases). The CDR3 covers 14 residues. Germline lookup yields CDR1 SNHLY and CDR2 FYNNEI. With 11 bases removed from V and 1 base from J, the gap between germline ends came to 17 bases. The chain's CDR3 is CASLGGGPNTEAFF. In nucleotides, the CDR3 is TGTGCCTCCCTTGGGGGAGGTCCGAACACTGAAGCTTTCTTT.

The chain couples TRBV7-2 to TRBJ2-2; TRBD2 matches at 10 bases. The germline gives CDR1 SGHTA, CDR2 FQGNSA. The CDR3 covers 14 residues. CDR3 region: CLLAGPSGTGELFF. For the CDR3, the DNA is TGTCTACTAGCGGGGCCCTCGGGGACCGGGGAGCTGTTTTTT.

The genes are TRBV5-4 and TRBJ1-2; D remains ambiguous. V lost 1 base and J lost 2, with 6 bases in between. Germline CDR1 and CDR2: SGHNT and YYREEE (reference sequence). The CDR3 is 13 residues long. CDR3 in amino acids: CASSLSLNYGYTF. CDR3 nucleotide sequence: TGTGCCAGCAGCTTGAGCCTAAACTATGGCTACACCTTC.

The rearrangement uses TRBV5-1 and TRBJ2-3; 7 bases line up with TRBD1. The length of the CDR3 is 15 residues. Trimming removed 4 bases from V and 3 bases from J; junction bases left unmatched: 8. CDR1 and CDR2 from the germline V gene are SGHRS and YFSETQ. DNA for the CDR3: TGCGCCAGCAGCCGTGCTGGGACAGATACAGATACGCAGTATTTT. As protein: CASSRAGTDTDTQYF.

The rearrangement joins TRBV25-1 to TRBJ2-1, with D tentatively TRBD1 (5 bases). Germline V gives CDR1 MGHDK, CDR2 SYGVNS. V was cut by 3 bases and J by 9 bases, with 18 bases left in between. The CDR3 contains 15 residues. The CDR3 spells CASSEMGQTWGEQFF. In DNA, the CDR3 is TGTGCCAGCAGTGAGATGGGGCAGACCTGGGGTGAGCAGTTCTTC.

V and J are TRBV6-5 and TRBJ2-1; 7 bases agree with TRBD2. Germline V gives CDR1 MNHEY, CDR2 SVGAGI. The V gene end was trimmed by 5 bases and the J gene end by 3 bases; junction bases not matched to a gene: 7. The CDR3 runs 15 residues. CDR3 sequence (DNA): TGTGCCAGCAGTACAAGGTGGACTAGCTACAATGAGCAGTTCTTC. Encoded protein: CASSTRWTSYNEQFF.

This clone appeared a few times. The chain joins TRBV5-1 to TRBJ2-7; possibly TRBD2 for D (7 bases). Looked up from germline, CDR1 is SGHRS and CDR2 is YFSETQ. The CDR3 has 15 residues. The V end lost 4 bases, the J end lost 1 base, and 15 bases lay between the germline ends. CDR3 protein: CASSKGGARSYEQYF. DNA for the CDR3: TGCGCCAGCAGCAAGGGGGGGGCCAGATCCTACGAGCAGTACTTC. Drawing the rest from reference TRBV5-1 and TRBJ2-7, the complete variable domain is KAGVTQTPRYLIKTRGQQVTLSCSPISGHRSVSWYQQTPGQGLQFLFEYFSETQRNKGNFPGRFSGRQFSNSRSEMNVSTLELGDSALYLCASSKGGARSYEQYFGPGTRLTVT.

This clone was found many times. The rearrangement joins TRBV7-2 to TRBJ1-1; D is unclear. The germline V and J ends were trimmed by 0 bases and 7 bases, with 12 bases remaining between them. Per the germline V gene, CDR1 is SGHTA and CDR2 is FQGNSA. The CDR3 is made up of 14 amino acids. This chain's CDR3 is CASSLAVGSYEAFF. In DNA form, the CDR3 reads TGTGCCAGCAGCTTAGCTGTAGGGAGCTATGAAGCTTTCTTT.

CDR3 sequence (DNA): TGTGCCAGCAGCTCGGTGGACAGGGGTCCCACTAGGGGCTATGGCTACACCTTC. This gives the protein CASSSVDRGPTRGYGYTF. The chain joins TRBV7-2 to TRBJ1-2; 9 bases match TRBD1. Trimming cost V 4 bases and J 4 bases; bases outside gene matches: 16. Germline V gives CDR1 SGHTA, CDR2 FQGNSA. CDR3 length equals 18 residues.

In DNA form, the CDR3 reads TGTGCCAGCAGCCAAGCCGCGGGACAGGGGGCGGAAGGCTACACCTTC. It encodes CASSQAAGQGAEGYTF. The genes are TRBV4-2 and TRBJ1-2; 12 positions agree with TRBD1. Per the germline V gene, CDR1 is LGHNA and CDR2 is YNFKEQ. This CDR3 is built from 16 residues. V dropped 1 base and J dropped 8; count of bases not matched to a gene: 8.

J is TRBJ2-5 and V is TRBV10-3; D is unclear. Germline CDR1 ENHRY, CDR2 SYGVKD. V lost 0 bases and J 7 bases, leaving 18 bases between the germline ends. The CDR3 loop spans 16 amino acids. DNA of the CDR3: TGTGCCATCAGTGAGTCAGAGGCCCCGGAGTTTCGGACCCAGTACTTC. Amino acids: CAISESEAPEFRTQYF.

This chain joins TRBV28 and TRBJ2-7, with 7 bases fitting TRBD2. CDR1 and CDR2 (germline): MDHEN, SYDVKM. The CDR3 extends over 17 amino acids. V was pared by 5 bases and J by 5 bases, with 18 bases of the junction left unmatched. The CDR3 loop is CASSALGERGRGDEQYF. The CDR3 DNA follows: TGTGCCAGCAGTGCCCTCGGGGAACGCGGGAGAGGGGACGAGCAGTACTTC.

This clone appeared a single time. The chain uses TRBV24-1 and TRBJ2-2, with 10 bases identical to TRBD1. CDR1 is KGHDR, CDR2 SFDVKD, per germline. V dropped 4 bases and J dropped 4; count of bases not matched to a gene: 8. The CDR3 sequence is 17 residues long. The CDR3 here is CATSEEPGQGSTGELFF. The CDR3 region has the DNA TGTGCCACCAGTGAAGAACCGGGACAGGGGAGCACCGGGGAGCTGTTTTTT.

The rearrangement links TRBV6-2 or TRBV6-3 to TRBJ1-6, with D possibly being TRBD1 (5 bases). V was pared by 2 bases and J by 5 bases, with 7 bases between. The germline CDR1 and CDR2 sequences are MNHEY and SVGEGT. CDR3 size: 14 residues. In DNA, the CDR3 is TGTGCCAGCAGTTACAGGGGTGATAATTCACCCCTCCACTTT. Amino acid sequence: CASSYRGDNSPLHF.

The V and J genes are TRBV4-1 and TRBJ2-1; 7 bases line up with TRBD2. This CDR3 has 17 amino acids. V gave up 4 bases and J gave up 1 base; unmatched junction bases: 10. The germline V gene encodes CDR1 MGHRA and CDR2 YSYEKL. The CDR3 nucleotides read TGCGCCAGCAGCCCACCTACTGGGGGGGGGTCCTACAATGAGCAGTTCTTC. Translation gives CASSPPTGGGSYNEQFF.

This clone was seen a few times. The chain uses TRBV5-4 and TRBJ2-6; D gene uncertain. The ends were cut back, 2 bases at V and 0 bases at J, with 12 bases in the middle. CDR1 and CDR2 from the germline V gene are SGHNT and YYREEE (reference sequence). This CDR3 is built from 17 residues. The CDR3 loop is CASSFGKYTSGANVLTF. CDR3 DNA: TGTGCCAGCAGCTTTGGCAAATACACCTCTGGGGCCAACGTCCTGACTTTC.